The 17 T cell receptor beta chains below come from one sample, sequenced in a study of control samples from healthy donors and cancer patients. Data came from immunoSEQ multiplex PCR; TCRdb stores just in-frame clones and leaves some out. The sample lists some 49,000 clones, 80% to 90% occurring once. Sequencing used PBMCs. These receptors were collected from a woman aged 45 to 65 with lung cancer.

The chain recombines TRBV6-4 with TRBJ2-3; perhaps TRBD2 as D (5 bases). Trimming shortened V by 4 bases and J by 4 bases, and 9 bases separated the two germline ends. The CDR3 is 13 residues long. Germline lookup yields CDR1 MRHNA and CDR2 SNTAGT. The CDR3 loop reads CASSVTRADTQYF. CDR3 in DNA: TGTGCCAGCAGTGTTACTAGAGCAGATACGCAGTATTTT.

The chain employs TRBV27 and TRBJ1-2, with D perhaps TRBD1 (5 bases). Germline-derived CDR1 and CDR2 are MNHEY and SMNVEV (reference sequence). CDR3 length: 13 amino acids. With 3 bases removed from V and 5 bases from J, the gap between germline ends came to 10 bases. CDR3: CASSFGTDYGYTF. The CDR3, as DNA: TGTGCCAGCAGTTTCGGGACGGATTATGGCTACACCTTC.

The chain is built from TRBV27 and TRBJ1-4; D gene unclear. This CDR3 contains 14 residues. Germline V gives CDR1 MNHEY, CDR2 SMNVEV (reference sequence). Trimming shortened V by 5 bases and J by 5 bases, and 12 bases separated the two germline ends. CDR3 sequence reads: CASSQFGRNEKLFF. The CDR3 region has the DNA TGTGCCAGCAGTCAATTCGGACGGAATGAAAAACTGTTTTTT.

The V gene is TRBV21-1, the J gene TRBJ2-3; the D call of TRBD1 is as the table states it, not checked on the DNA. TRBV21-1 is tagged as a pseudogene. The CDR3 extends over 16 amino acids. The CDR3 DNA sequence: TGTGCCAGCAGCAAAGCCCCCCAGGCTAGCACAGATACGCAGTATTTT. Encoded protein: CASSKAPQASTDTQYF.

The V call is TRBV19, the J call TRBJ2-1; TRBD1 might be the D (6 bases). This CDR3 comprises 15 residues. With 3 bases removed from V and 3 bases from J, the gap between germline ends came to 12 bases. Looked up from germline, CDR1 is LNHDA and CDR2 is SQIVND (reference sequence). The CDR3 sequence: CASSIRPGVYNEQFF. CDR3 nucleotide sequence: TGTGCCAGTAGTATTAGGCCAGGGGTCTACAATGAGCAGTTCTTC.

This chain uses TRBV19 with TRBJ2-3; 8 positions agree with TRBD2. The J segment lost 1 base and the V segment lost 5 bases, leaving 11 bases of the junction unmatched. Germline-derived CDR1 and CDR2 are LNHDA and SQIVND (reference sequence). The CDR3 spans 17 residues. In nucleotides, the CDR3 is TGTGCCAGTAGTGCAAGCACGGGACTAGGAGGCACAGATACGCAGTATTTT. It yields the protein CASSASTGLGGTDTQYF.

The rearrangement joins TRBV12-3 or TRBV12-4 to TRBJ1-5; D unresolved. The CDR3 spans 12 residues. V gave up 5 bases and J gave up 3 bases, with 5 bases separating them. CDR3 nucleotide sequence: TGTGCCAGCAGTAGAGACAATCAGCCCCAGCATTTT. Amino acid sequence: CASSRDNQPQHF.

The rearrangement uses TRBV11-3 and TRBJ2-7; D may correspond to TRBD1 or TRBD2 (5 bases each). The CDR3 contains 14 residues. Trimming removed 5 bases from V and 2 bases from J, with 13 bases in between. Germline V gene data show CDR1 as SGHNT and CDR2 as YENEEA. The CDR3 DNA follows: TGTGCCAGCAGCAGGGGTCCGGGGACCTACGAGCAGTACTTC. Its translation is CASSRGPGTYEQYF.

The gene calls are TRBV10-3 and TRBJ2-7, with D possibly matching TRBD2 (6 bases). The CDR3 has 13 amino acids. The V end was cut by 8 bases, the J end by 3 bases, with 14 bases between. Germline-derived CDR1 and CDR2 are ENHRY and SYGVKD. The CDR3, as DNA: TGTGCCATCCGACAGACCGGGGGCTACGAGCAGTACTTC. It translates to CAIRQTGGYEQYF.

This chain connects TRBV7-2 to TRBJ2-5, with D possibly matching TRBD2 (6 bases). The ends were cut back, 4 bases at V and 5 bases at J, with 20 bases in the middle. Germline V gives CDR1 SGHTA, CDR2 FQGNSA. The CDR3 totals 16 residues. This CDR3 is CASSSVGTFGVETQYF. The CDR3 bases are TGTGCCAGCAGCTCGGTAGGGACTTTTGGGGTTGAGACCCAGTACTTC.

CDR3 protein: CASRTEMNTEAFF. CDR3 DNA sequence: TGTGCCAGCAGAACAGAAATGAACACTGAAGCTTTCTTT. J is TRBJ1-1 and V is TRBV28, with D unclear. The CDR3 sequence is 13 residues long. Germline lookup yields CDR1 MDHEN and CDR2 SYDVKM. V lost 6 bases and J 0 bases, leaving 8 bases between the germline ends.

The genes are TRBV5-1 and TRBJ2-3; 7 bases agree with TRBD1. The CDR3 spans 13 residues. Germline V gene lookup returns CDR1 SGHRS and CDR2 YFSETQ. V was pared by 4 bases and J by 5 bases, with 4 bases of the junction left unmatched. The CDR3 sequence is CASSATGEDTQYF. CDR3 bases: TGCGCCAGCAGCGCCACAGGGGAAGATACGCAGTATTTT.

The chain uses TRBV29-1 and TRBJ1-2; D uncertain. V dropped 7 bases and J dropped 0 bases, with 6 bases sitting between them. This CDR3 has 11 residues. The germline V gene has CDR1 SQVTM and CDR2 ANQGSEA. CDR3 coding DNA: TGCAGCGCCCCGACTAACTATGGCTACACCTTC. Protein sequence: CSAPTNYGYTF.

This chain joins TRBV11-3 and TRBJ1-4; D is possibly TRBD1 (5 bases). Trimming took off 2 bases at V and 2 bases at J, with 9 bases between the two ends. CDR3 length equals 15 residues. The germline V gene encodes CDR1 SGHNT and CDR2 YENEEA. CDR3 protein: CASSLLAGTNEKLFF. As DNA, the CDR3 is TGTGCCAGCAGCTTATTAGCAGGGACTAATGAAAAACTGTTTTTT.

This rearrangement joins TRBV19 to TRBJ2-1; no firm D call. Germline values: CDR1 LNHDA, CDR2 SQIVND (reference sequence). With 7 bases removed from V and 2 bases from J, the gap between germline ends came to 12 bases. The CDR3 consists of 14 residues. The CDR3 is CASTTLTAYNEQFF. The CDR3 DNA reads TGTGCCAGTACTACCCTCACAGCCTACAATGAGCAGTTCTTC.

J is TRBJ2-6 and V is TRBV28, with D uncertain. The CDR3 loop spans 15 amino acids. V shed 5 bases and J shed 1 base, with 9 bases lying between them. Germline CDR1 reads MDHEN; CDR2 reads SYDVKM. CDR3 sequence (DNA): TGTGCCAGCAGTCCGCCTCAATCTGGGGCCAACGTCCTGACTTTC. Protein sequence: CASSPPQSGANVLTF.

This chain links TRBV19 with TRBJ1-5, with D uncertain. This CDR3 contains 16 residues. Germline CDR1 and CDR2: LNHDA and SQIVND (reference sequence). V was pared by 1 base and J by 1 base, with 11 bases between. CDR3 nucleotide sequence: TGTGCCAGTAGTATAGGTAAGGGTCTGAGCAATCAGCCCCAGCATTTT. This encodes CASSIGKGLSNQPQHF.